Described below is a single TCR beta chain sequence and its context. Trimming stripped 4 bases from V and 5 bases from J, with 18 bases between. This CDR3 spans 15 amino acids. CDR1 is SGHNT, CDR2 YYREEE, per germline (reference sequence). Study processing details: The authors estimated nucleated cell counts from reference gene primer amplification. Profiled with immunoSEQ multiplex PCR; TCRdb holds only in-frame clones, not every one. The D gene and trimming were derived from the DNA, and the V and J assignments and clone size from that table. The sample includes 180,000 or so clones, roughly 76% seen only once; the top ten take approximately 11%. This sample is drawn from a study of blood T cell repertoires in COVID-19.

J is TRBJ2-5 and V is TRBV5-4; a possible D gene is TRBD2 (7 bases). Sample: peripheral blood. The receptor's source is a woman in her 40s with COVID-19, enrolled during active disease. CDR3 nucleotide sequence: TGTGCCAGCAGCCTGCGGCGGGGGCCGGAGGAGACCCAGTACTTC. Translation gives CASSLRRGPEETQYF.